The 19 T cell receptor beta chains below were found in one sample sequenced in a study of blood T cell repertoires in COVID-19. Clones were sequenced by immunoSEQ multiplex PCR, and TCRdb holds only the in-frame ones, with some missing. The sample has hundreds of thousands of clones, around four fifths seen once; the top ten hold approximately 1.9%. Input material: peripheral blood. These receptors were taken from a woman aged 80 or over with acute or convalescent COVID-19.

CDR3 sequence reads: CASSQVGATEAFF. CDR3 sequence (DNA): TGTGCCAGCAGCCAAGTAGGGGCCACTGAAGCTTTCTTT. The V call is TRBV3-1 (or the pseudogene TRBV3-2), the J call TRBJ1-1; D might be TRBD1 (5 bases). The germline V gene has CDR1 LGHDT and CDR2 YNNKEL (reference sequence). This CDR3 is built from 13 residues. Trimming took off 1 base at V and 4 bases at J, with 7 bases between the two ends.

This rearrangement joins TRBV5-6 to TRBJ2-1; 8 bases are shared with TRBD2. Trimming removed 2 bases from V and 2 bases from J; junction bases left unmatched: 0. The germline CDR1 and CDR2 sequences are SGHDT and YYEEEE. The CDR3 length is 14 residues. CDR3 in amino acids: CASSLLAAYNEQFF. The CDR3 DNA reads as TGTGCCAGCAGCTTACTAGCGGCCTACAATGAGCAGTTCTTC.

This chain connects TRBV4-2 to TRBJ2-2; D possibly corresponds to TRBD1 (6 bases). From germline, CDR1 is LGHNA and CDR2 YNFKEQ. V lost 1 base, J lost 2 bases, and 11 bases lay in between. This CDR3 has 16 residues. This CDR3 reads CASSQGSRGNTGELFF. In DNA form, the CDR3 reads TGTGCCAGCAGCCAAGGCTCCAGGGGCAACACCGGGGAGCTGTTTTTT.

The CDR3 DNA sequence: TGTGCCAGCAGCTTCGAGAATTCACCCCTCCACTTT. Protein product: CASSFENSPLHF. This chain connects TRBV5-5 to TRBJ1-6; D gene uncertain. The CDR3 totals 12 residues. Germline V lookup: CDR1 SGHKS, CDR2 YYEKEE (reference sequence). The ends were cut back, 2 bases at V and 7 bases at J, with 4 bases in the middle.

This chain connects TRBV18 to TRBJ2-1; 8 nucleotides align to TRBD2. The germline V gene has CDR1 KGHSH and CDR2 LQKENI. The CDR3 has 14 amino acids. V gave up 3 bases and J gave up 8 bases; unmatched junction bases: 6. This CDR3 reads CASSPGLGLHEQFF. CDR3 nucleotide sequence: TGTGCCAGCTCACCGGGACTAGGATTGCATGAGCAGTTCTTC.

The CDR3 reads CASSGKTGAPNTEAFF. DNA for the CDR3: TGTGCCAGCAGTGGGAAGACAGGGGCGCCGAACACTGAAGCTTTCTTT. The J gene is TRBJ1-1, the V gene TRBV6-2 or TRBV6-3; TRBD1 agrees at 8 bases. The CDR3 spans 16 residues. Losses at the gene ends were 5 bases for V and 1 base for J; bases not matched to a gene: 9. CDR1 and CDR2 from the germline V gene are MNHEY and SVGEGT.

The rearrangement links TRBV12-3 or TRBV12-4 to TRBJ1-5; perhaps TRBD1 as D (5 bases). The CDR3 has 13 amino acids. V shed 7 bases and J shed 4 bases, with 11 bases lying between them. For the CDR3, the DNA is TGTGCCAGCACCCTGGAGGGGAATCAGCCCCAGCATTTT. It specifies CASTLEGNQPQHF.

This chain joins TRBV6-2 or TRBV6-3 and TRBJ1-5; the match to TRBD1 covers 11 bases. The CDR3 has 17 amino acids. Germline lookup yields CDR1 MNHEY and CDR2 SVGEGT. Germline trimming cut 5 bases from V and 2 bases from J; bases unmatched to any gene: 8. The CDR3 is CASSQWTGGAGNQPQHF. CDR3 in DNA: TGTGCCAGCAGTCAATGGACAGGGGGCGCCGGCAATCAGCCCCAGCATTTT.

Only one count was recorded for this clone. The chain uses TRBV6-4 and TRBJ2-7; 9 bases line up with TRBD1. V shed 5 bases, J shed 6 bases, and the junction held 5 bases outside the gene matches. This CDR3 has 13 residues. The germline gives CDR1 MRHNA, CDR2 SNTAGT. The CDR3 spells CASSPLTGGEQYF. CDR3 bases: TGTGCCAGCAGTCCATTGACAGGGGGCGAGCAGTACTTC.

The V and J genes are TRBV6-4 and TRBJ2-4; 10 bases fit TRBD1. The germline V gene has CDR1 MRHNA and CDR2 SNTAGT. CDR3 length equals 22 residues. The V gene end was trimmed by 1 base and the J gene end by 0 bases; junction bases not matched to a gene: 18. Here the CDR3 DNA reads TGTGCCAGCAGTGACTGCCGGGACAGGGGTGTATACGGGGATAGAGCCAAAAACATTCAGTACTTC. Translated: CASSDCRDRGVYGDRAKNIQYF.

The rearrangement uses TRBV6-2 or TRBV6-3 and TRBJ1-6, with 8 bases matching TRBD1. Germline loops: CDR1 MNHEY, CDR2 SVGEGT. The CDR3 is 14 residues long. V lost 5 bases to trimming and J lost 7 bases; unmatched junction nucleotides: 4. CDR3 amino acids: CASSRQGTNSPLHF. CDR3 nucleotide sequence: TGTGCCAGCAGTCGACAGGGGACGAATTCACCCCTCCACTTT.

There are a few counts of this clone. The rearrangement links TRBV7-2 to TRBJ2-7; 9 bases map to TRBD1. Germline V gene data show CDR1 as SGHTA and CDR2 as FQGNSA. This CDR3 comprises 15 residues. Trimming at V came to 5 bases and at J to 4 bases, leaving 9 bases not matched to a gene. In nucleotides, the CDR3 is TGTGCCAGCAGCAAACGGGGACAGGGAGCTTACGAGCAGTACTTC. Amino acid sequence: CASSKRGQGAYEQYF.

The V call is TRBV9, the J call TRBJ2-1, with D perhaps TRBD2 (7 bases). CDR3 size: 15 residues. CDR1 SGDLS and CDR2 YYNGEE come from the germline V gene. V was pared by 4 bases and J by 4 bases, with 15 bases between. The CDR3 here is CASSSGAGAYNEQFF. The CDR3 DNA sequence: TGTGCCAGCAGCTCGGGGGCGGGAGCTTACAATGAGCAGTTCTTC.

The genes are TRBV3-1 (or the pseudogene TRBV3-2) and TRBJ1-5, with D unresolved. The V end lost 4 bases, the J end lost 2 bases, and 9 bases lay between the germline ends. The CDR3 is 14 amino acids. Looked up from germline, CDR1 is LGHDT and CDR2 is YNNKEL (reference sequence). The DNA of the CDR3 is TGTGCCAGCAGCCCGACCGGGGGCAATCAGCCCCAGCATTTT. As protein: CASSPTGGNQPQHF.

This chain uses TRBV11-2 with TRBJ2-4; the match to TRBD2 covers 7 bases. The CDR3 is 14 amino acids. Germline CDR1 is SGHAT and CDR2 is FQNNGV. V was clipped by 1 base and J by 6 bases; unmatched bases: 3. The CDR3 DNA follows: TGTGCCAGCAGCTTAGCGGGAGGCGGAAACATTCAGTACTTC. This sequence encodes CASSLAGGGNIQYF.

Written as DNA, the CDR3 is TGCAGCGTTGATGGGAGCGTCTCTGGAAACACCATATATTTT. Translated: CSVDGSVSGNTIYF. The chain joins TRBV29-1 to TRBJ1-3, with unresolved D. V was trimmed by 3 bases and J by 0 bases, leaving 9 bases between them. In germline, CDR1 is SQVTM, CDR2 ANQGSEA. CDR3 length equals 14 residues.

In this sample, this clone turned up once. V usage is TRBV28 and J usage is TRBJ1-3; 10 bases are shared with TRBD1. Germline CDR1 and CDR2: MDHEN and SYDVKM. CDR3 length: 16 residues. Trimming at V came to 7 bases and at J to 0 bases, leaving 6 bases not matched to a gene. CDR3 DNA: TGTGCCAGCACTGGGACAGGGGCAAACTCTGGAAACACCATATATTTT. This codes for CASTGTGANSGNTIYF.

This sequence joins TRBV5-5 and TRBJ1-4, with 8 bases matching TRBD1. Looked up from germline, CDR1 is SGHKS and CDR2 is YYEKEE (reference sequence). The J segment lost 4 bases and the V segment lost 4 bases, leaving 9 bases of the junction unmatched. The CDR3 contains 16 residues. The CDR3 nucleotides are TGTGCCAGCAGCCCAGGACAGGGAGCGTTTAATGAAAAACTGTTTTTT. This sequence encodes CASSPGQGAFNEKLFF.

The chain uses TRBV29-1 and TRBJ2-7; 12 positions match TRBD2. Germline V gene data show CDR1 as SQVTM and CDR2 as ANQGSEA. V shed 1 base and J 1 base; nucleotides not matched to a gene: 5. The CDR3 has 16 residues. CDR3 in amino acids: CSVEGTSGTGSYEQYF. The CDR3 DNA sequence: TGCAGCGTTGAAGGGACTAGCGGGACAGGATCCTACGAGCAGTACTTC.